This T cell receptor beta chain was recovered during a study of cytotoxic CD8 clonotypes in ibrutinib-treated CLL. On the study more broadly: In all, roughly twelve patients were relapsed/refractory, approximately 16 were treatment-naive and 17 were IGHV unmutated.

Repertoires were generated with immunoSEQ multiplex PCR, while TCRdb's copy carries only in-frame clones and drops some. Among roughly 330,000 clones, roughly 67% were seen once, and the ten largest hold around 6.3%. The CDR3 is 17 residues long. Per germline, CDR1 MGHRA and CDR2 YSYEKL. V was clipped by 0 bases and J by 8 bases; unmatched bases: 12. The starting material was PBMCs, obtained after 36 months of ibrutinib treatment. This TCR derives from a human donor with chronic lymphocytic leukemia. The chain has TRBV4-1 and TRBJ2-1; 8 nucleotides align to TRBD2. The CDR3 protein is CASSQEVSSGVAHEQFF. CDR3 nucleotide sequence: TGCGCCAGCAGCCAAGAAGTGAGTAGCGGGGTGGCGCATGAGCAGTTCTTC.